Listed below are T cell receptor beta chains from one sample, sequenced in a study of blood T cells in healthy people across ages. MiXCR, run by TCRdb on the 5' RACE reads, gives a single entry per CDR3 protein. The sample has about 670,000 distinct CDR3 sequences, less than 45% seen once. The sample consisted of blood. The receptor set was obtained from an older man in good health. Both conserved end residues are part of each CDR3. The D gene is left open where the match is weak. The size field is filled for only some rows; it gives once, few, many or a size class.

CASSDELGMNSPLHF,TGTGCCAGCAGTGACGAATTGGGCATGAATTCACCCCTCCACTTT,-,TRBV6-4,TRBJ1-6,-
CSARDPLRAGTDTQYF,TGCAGTGCTAGAGATCCATTGAGGGCTGGCACAGATACGCAGTATTTT,-,TRBV20-1,TRBJ2-3,-
CATSDGRGSYNEQFF,TGTGCCACCAGTGATGGTCGGGGCTCCTACAATGAGCAGTTCTTC,-,TRBV24-1,TRBJ2-1,-
CSVDPHNEQFF,TGCAGCGTTGATCCCCACAATGAGCAGTTCTTC,-,TRBV29-1,TRBJ2-1,few
CSASTAGNSYEQYF,TGCAGTGCTAGTACTGCAGGGAACTCCTACGAGCAGTACTTC,-,TRBV20-1,TRBJ2-7,few
CASSRRAGANVLTF,TGTGCCAGCAGCCGGAGGGCTGGGGCCAACGTCCTGACTTTC,-,TRBV7-2,TRBJ2-6,-
CASSQAAWRAYNEQFF,TGTGCCAGCAGCCAAGCGGCCTGGCGGGCCTACAATGAGCAGTTCTTC,-,TRBV3-1,TRBJ2-1,-
CSVRTTSTGELFF,TGCAGCGTTCGGACAACGTCCACCGGGGAGCTGTTTTTT,-,TRBV29-1,TRBJ2-2,many
CTSSSAGTHTGELFF,TGTACCAGCAGTTCCGCCGGGACTCACACCGGGGAGCTGTTTTTT,-,TRBV6-5,TRBJ2-2,-
CASTEAGARNEQFF,TGCGCCAGCACAGAGGCGGGGGCAAGGAATGAGCAGTTCTTC,-,TRBV10-2,TRBJ2-1,-
CASSPSFGTRFKYF,TGTGCCAGCAGTCCGAGCTTCGGGACTAGGTTTAAGTATTTT,TRBD2,TRBV6-2/TRBV6-3,TRBJ2-3,-
CASSLTPTNEQYF,TGTGCCAGCAGCCTGACCCCCACGAACGAGCAGTACTTC,-,TRBV7-6,TRBJ2-7,-
CAWTASGSLGEQYF,TGTGCCTGGACGGCTAGCGGGAGTTTGGGTGAGCAGTACTTC,TRBD2,TRBV30,TRBJ2-5,-
CASSLSRGPGQGSYEQYF,TGTGCCAGCAGCTTATCAAGGGGACCGGGACAGGGATCCTACGAGCAGTACTTC,TRBD1,TRBV7-9,TRBJ2-7,few
CASSYGDIQYF,TGTGCCAGCAGCTATGGGGACATTCAGTACTTC,-,TRBV14,TRBJ2-4,many
CASSFSFGTGVKAEGNSPLHF,TGTGCCAGCAGCTTTTCATTTGGGACAGGGGTCAAAGCCGAGGGAAATTCACCCCTCCACTTT,TRBD1,TRBV5-6,TRBJ1-6,-
CASSEEPITGELFF,TGTGCCAGCAGTGAGGAACCCATCACCGGGGAGCTGTTTTTT,-,TRBV2,TRBJ2-2,few
CSASPTQEGSPLHF,TGCAGTGCATCTCCCACTCAGGAGGGTTCACCCCTCCACTTT,-,TRBV20-1,TRBJ1-6,-
CATSRGQGTDTQYF,TGTGCCACCAGCAGGGGACAGGGCACAGATACGCAGTATTTT,TRBD1,TRBV15,TRBJ2-3,few
CASSQVGDLGYTF,TGTGCCAGCAGCCAAGTTGGGGATTTGGGCTACACCTTC,-,TRBV7-6,TRBJ1-2,few
CASSERGGKNQPQHF,TGTGCCAGCAGTGAAAGGGGAGGGAAGAATCAGCCCCAGCATTTT,-,TRBV6-1,TRBJ1-5,few
CSAITGQSLAYEQYF,TGCAGTGCTATAACGGGACAGTCTCTTGCCTACGAGCAGTACTTC,TRBD1,TRBV20-1,TRBJ2-7,few
CASSELAGGTTDTQYF,TGTGCCAGCAGCGAACTAGCGGGGGGAACCACAGATACGCAGTATTTT,TRBD2,TRBV11-3,TRBJ2-3,-
CASSLEYQETQYF,TGCGCCAGCAGCCTGGAGTACCAAGAGACCCAGTACTTC,-,TRBV5-1,TRBJ2-5,many
CASTEQGGRDYEQYF,TGTGCCAGCACCGAACAAGGCGGGAGGGACTACGAGCAGTACTTC,TRBD2,TRBV6-6,TRBJ2-7,-
CACRGGRNEQFF,TGTGCCTGCCGTGGCGGAAGAAATGAGCAGTTCTTC,-,TRBV30,TRBJ2-1,many
CSAGRTGITEAFF,TGCAGTGCCGGCCGAACAGGGATCACTGAAGCTTTCTTT,-,TRBV20-1,TRBJ1-1,-
CASSLAGTNTEAFF,TGTGCCAGCAGTTTAGCTGGGACGAACACTGAAGCTTTCTTT,-,TRBV27,TRBJ1-1,few
CASSAGGYQNHNEQFF,TGTGCCAGCAGTGCGGGGGGCTATCAAAACCACAATGAGCAGTTCTTC,-,TRBV2,TRBJ2-1,-
CSVEWGRGQPQHF,TGCAGCGTTGAATGGGGCAGGGGTCAGCCCCAGCATTTT,-,TRBV29-1,TRBJ1-5,-
CASTLGVNVQYF,TGTGCCAGCACATTAGGGGTGAATGTGCAGTACTTC,-,TRBV7-2,TRBJ2-5,-
CASSLARGVIGETQYF,TGTGCCAGCAGCTTAGCGAGAGGGGTTATAGGAGAGACCCAGTACTTC,-,TRBV7-8,TRBJ2-5,-
CASSSAGQYNEQYF,TGCGCCAGCAGCTCCGCCGGACAGTACAATGAGCAGTACTTC,-,TRBV5-1,TRBJ2-5,-
CATSRDLEELYEQYF,TGTGCCACCAGCAGAGATCTTGAGGAACTCTACGAGCAGTACTTC,-,TRBV15,TRBJ2-7,many
CASSLPTGITEAFF,TGTGCCAGCAGTCTACCGACAGGGATCACTGAAGCTTTCTTT,TRBD1,TRBV28,TRBJ1-1,-
CASSQNRASNQPQHF,TGTGCCAGCAGCCAGAACAGGGCGAGCAATCAGCCCCAGCATTTT,-,TRBV14,TRBJ1-5,-
CASSLVAGGNEQFF,TGTGCCAGCAGCTTGGTAGCGGGAGGCAATGAGCAGTTCTTC,TRBD2,TRBV6-2/TRBV6-3,TRBJ2-1,many
CASSLGSSYSNQPQHF,TGTGCCAGCAGTTTAGGGTCCTCATATAGCAATCAGCCCCAGCATTTT,-,TRBV12-3/TRBV12-4,TRBJ1-5,-
CASSGDSTEETQYF,TGTGCCAGCAGTGGGGACTCAACCGAAGAGACCCAGTACTTC,-,TRBV6-5,TRBJ2-5,-
CASSLRGTGLNEQYF,TGTGCCAGCAGTTTAAGGGGGACAGGGCTGAACGAGCAGTACTTC,TRBD1,TRBV27,TRBJ2-7,-
CASSIRDRPSTDTQYF,TGCGCCAGCAGCATCAGGGACAGGCCAAGCACAGATACGCAGTATTTT,TRBD1,TRBV4-3,TRBJ2-3,many
CASSDSGPPQYF,TGTGCCAGCAGCGATAGCGGGCCTCCGCAGTATTTT,TRBD2,TRBV9,TRBJ2-3,few
CASSLAGSGRNNEQFF,TGTGCCAGCAGTTTAGCTGGTAGCGGGAGAAACAATGAGCAGTTCTTC,TRBD2,TRBV28,TRBJ2-1,-
CASSGLVENNEQFF,TGTGCCAGCAGCGGACTGGTAGAGAACAATGAGCAGTTCTTC,-,TRBV9,TRBJ2-1,-
CASSLLAGRTDTQYF,TGTGCCAGCAGTTTATTGGCTGGGAGAACAGATACGCAGTATTTT,-,TRBV12-3/TRBV12-4,TRBJ2-3,-